The clone carrying this T cell receptor (beta chain) was found a few times. This table comes from immunoSEQ multiplex PCR, and its TCRdb copy is limited to in-frame clones, with some not included. Among 630,000 or so clones, about 87% were seen once, and the ten largest hold roughly 0.0089%. This sample was included in a study of shared T cell receptors in the human thymus. The same data also went into a second study, on human thymus T cells. That work adds: Thymic material originated from resections removed in the course of corrective heart surgery. Related work found strong thymic repertoire overlap between unrelated individuals.

The TCR was taken from a boy younger than two with a congenital heart defect. The sequenced sample was thymocytes.

This chain's CDR3 is CASSPGDSNRPPLHF. The DNA for the CDR3 is TGTGCCAGCTCACCCGGCGACAGTAATCGACCACCCCTCCACTTT. The gene calls are TRBV18 and TRBJ1-6; a weak D match, TRBD1 (5 bases). V lost 3 bases and J lost 11, with 17 bases in between. The CDR3 length is 15 residues. Germline V gene lookup returns CDR1 KGHSH and CDR2 LQKENI.